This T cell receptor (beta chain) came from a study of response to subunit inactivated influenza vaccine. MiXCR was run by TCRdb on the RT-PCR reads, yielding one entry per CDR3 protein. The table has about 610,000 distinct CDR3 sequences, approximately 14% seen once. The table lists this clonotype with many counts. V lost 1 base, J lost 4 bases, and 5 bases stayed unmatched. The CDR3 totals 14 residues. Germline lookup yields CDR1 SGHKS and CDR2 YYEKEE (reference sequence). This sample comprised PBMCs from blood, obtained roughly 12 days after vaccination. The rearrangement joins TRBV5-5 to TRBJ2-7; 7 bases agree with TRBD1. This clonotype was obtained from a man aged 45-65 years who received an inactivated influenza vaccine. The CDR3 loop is CASSLMTGPYEQYF. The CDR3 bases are TGTGCCAGCAGCTTGATGACAGGGCCATACGAGCAGTACTTC.